This record concerns one TCR beta chain sequence. At one boundary the junction diverges from the germline segment, which might be a read error. The template was RNA from unsorted bulk tissue. More than 3 cm separated this lung sample from the edge of the tumor. CDR1 is SGHRS, CDR2 YFSETQ, per germline. The CDR3 is made up of 15 amino acids. The library came from three nested PCR rounds adapted from ARM-PCR protocols. TCRdb recomputed calls from the multiplex PCR reads with MiXCR, one row per CDR3 protein. In the table there are tens of thousands of distinct CDR3 sequences, around 80% of which are singletons. The sample is drawn from a study of tumor and adjacent non-tumor tissue in lung cancer.

The clonotype comes from a man aged 55 to 70 with non-small cell lung cancer. J is TRBJ1-6 and V is TRBV5-1; a weak D match, TRBD1 (6 bases). The sequenced sample was distant non-tumor lung tissue. The DNA of the CDR3 is TGCGCCAGCAGCGCAAGGGGGGTAGACAATTCACTCCTCCACTTT. This gives the protein CASSARGVDNSLLHF.